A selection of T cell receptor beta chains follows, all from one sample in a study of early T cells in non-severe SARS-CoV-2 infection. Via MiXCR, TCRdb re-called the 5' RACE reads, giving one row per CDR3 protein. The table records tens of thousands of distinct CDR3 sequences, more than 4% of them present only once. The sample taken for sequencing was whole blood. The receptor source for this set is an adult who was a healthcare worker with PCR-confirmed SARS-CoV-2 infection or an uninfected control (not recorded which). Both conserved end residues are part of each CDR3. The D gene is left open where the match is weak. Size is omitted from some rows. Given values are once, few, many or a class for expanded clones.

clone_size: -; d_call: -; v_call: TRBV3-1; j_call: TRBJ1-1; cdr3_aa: CASSLHAGEGNTEAFF; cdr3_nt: TGTGCCAGCAGTTTACACGCAGGGGAGGGGAACACTGAAGCTTTCTTT
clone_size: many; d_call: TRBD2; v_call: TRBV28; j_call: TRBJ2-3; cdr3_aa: CASSTTSGGNTDTQYF; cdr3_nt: TGTGCCAGCAGTACCACTAGCGGGGGGAACACAGATACGCAGTATTTT
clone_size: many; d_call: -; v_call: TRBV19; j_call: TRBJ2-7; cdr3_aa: CASNKGFPSYEQYF; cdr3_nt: TGTGCCAGTAATAAGGGGTTCCCCTCCTACGAGCAGTACTTC
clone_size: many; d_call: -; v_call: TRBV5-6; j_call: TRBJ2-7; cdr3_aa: CASSLMAGGYYEQYF; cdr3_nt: TGTGCCAGCAGCTTGATGGCAGGCGGCTACTACGAGCAGTACTTC
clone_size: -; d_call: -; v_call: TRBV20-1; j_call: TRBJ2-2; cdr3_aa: CSARDSQADTGELFF; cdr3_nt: TGCAGTGCTAGAGATTCCCAGGCGGACACCGGGGAGCTGTTTTTT
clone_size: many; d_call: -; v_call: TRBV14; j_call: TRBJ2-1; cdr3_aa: CASSQDWTKQFF; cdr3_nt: TGTGCCAGCAGCCAAGATTGGACTAAGCAGTTCTTC
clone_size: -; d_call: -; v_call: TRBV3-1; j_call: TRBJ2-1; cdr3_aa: CASSQGGAASGNEQFF; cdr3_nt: TGTGCCAGCAGCCAAGGAGGGGCGGCCTCCGGCAATGAGCAGTTCTTC
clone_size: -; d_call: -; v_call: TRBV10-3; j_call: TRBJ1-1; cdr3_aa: CAIGKNKNTEAFF; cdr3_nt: TGTGCCATCGGGAAAAATAAGAACACTGAAGCTTTCTTT
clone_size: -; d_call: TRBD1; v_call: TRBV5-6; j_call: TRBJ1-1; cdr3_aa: CASSLTRDRSNTEAFF; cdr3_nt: TGTGCCAGCAGCCTAACCAGGGACAGGTCGAACACTGAAGCTTTCTTT
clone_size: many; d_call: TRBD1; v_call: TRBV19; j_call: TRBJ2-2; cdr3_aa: CASLGTGRNTGELFF; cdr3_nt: TGTGCCAGCCTTGGGACAGGCAGGAACACCGGGGAGCTGTTTTTT
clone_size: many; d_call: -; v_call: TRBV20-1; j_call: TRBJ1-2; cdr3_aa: CSASLNHGNGYTF; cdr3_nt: TGCAGTGCATCCCTAAACCATGGTAATGGCTACACCTTC
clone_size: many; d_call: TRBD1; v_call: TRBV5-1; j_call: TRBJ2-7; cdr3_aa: CASSLRQGFSYEQYF; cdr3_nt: TGCGCCAGCAGCTTAAGACAGGGGTTTTCTTACGAGCAGTACTTC
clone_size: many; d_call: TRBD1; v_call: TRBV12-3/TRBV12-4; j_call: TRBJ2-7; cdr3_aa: CASRYYTGGQYF; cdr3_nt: TGTGCCAGCAGATATTATACAGGGGGGCAGTACTTC
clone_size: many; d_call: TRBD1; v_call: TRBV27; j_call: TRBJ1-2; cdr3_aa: CASSTGTVYGYTF; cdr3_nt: TGTGCCAGCTCCACCGGGACAGTATATGGCTACACCTTC
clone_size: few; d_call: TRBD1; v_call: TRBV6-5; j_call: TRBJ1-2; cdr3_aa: CASSPRVGRGGPVGYTF; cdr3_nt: TGTGCCAGCAGTCCCCGCGTAGGAAGAGGGGGCCCGGTTGGCTACACCTTC
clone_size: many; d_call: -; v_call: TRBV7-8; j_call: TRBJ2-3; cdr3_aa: CASSLNWGAEDTQYF; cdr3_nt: TGTGCCAGCAGCTTAAATTGGGGGGCCGAAGATACGCAGTATTTT
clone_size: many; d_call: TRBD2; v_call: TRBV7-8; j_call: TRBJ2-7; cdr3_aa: CASSIAGSYEQYF; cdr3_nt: TGTGCCAGCAGCATAGCGGGCTCCTACGAGCAGTACTTC
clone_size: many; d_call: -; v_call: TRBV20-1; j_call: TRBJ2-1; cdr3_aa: CSALHAGTRNEQFF; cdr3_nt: TGCAGTGCTCTCCACGCGGGAACGCGGAATGAGCAGTTCTTC
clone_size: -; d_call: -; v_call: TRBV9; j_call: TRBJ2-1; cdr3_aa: CASSGVGGSYNEQFF; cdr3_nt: TGTGCCAGCAGCGGAGTCGGGGGCTCCTACAATGAGCAGTTCTTC
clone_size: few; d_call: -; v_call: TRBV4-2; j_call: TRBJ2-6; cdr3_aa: CASSQEVASGANVLTF; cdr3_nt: TGTGCCAGCAGCCAAGAAGTTGCCTCTGGGGCCAACGTCCTGACTTTC
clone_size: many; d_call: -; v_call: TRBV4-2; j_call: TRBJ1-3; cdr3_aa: CASSQEGTSGNTIYF; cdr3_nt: TGTGCCAGCAGCCAAGAGGGGACCTCTGGAAACACCATATATTTT
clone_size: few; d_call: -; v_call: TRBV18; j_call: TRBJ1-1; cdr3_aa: CASSSFDGRPEAFF; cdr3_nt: TGTGCCAGCTCATCATTTGACGGAAGACCTGAAGCTTTCTTT
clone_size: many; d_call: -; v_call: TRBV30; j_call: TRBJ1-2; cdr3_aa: CAWSVNTFYGYTF; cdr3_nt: TGTGCCTGGAGTGTAAACACCTTCTATGGCTACACCTTC
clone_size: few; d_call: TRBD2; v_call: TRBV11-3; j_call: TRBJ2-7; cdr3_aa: CASSLGAGEIYEQYF; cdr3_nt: TGTGCCAGCAGCTTAGGTGCGGGGGAGATCTACGAGCAGTACTTC
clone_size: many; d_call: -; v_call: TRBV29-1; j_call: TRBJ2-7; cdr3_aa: CSVGVPRGSSYEQYF; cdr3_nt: TGCAGCGTTGGAGTCCCCCGTGGAAGCTCCTACGAGCAGTACTTC
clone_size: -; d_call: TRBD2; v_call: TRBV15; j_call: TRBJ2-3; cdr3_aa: CATSSGLAGGSTDTQYF; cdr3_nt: TGTGCCACCAGCAGCGGACTAGCGGGGGGTAGCACAGATACGCAGTATTTT
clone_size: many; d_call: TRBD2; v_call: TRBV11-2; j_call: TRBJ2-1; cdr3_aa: CASRFSGTSRDEQFF; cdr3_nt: TGTGCCAGCAGGTTCTCCGGGACTAGCCGCGATGAGCAGTTCTTC
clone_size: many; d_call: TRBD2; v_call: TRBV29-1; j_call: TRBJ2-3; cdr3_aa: CSVGGTSGSATDTQYF; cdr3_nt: TGCAGCGTCGGAGGGACTAGCGGGAGTGCCACAGATACGCAGTATTTT
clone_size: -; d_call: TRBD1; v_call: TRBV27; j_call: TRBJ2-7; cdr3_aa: CASSIQGAPYEQYF; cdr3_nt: TGTGCCAGCAGTATACAGGGGGCCCCCTACGAGCAGTACTTC
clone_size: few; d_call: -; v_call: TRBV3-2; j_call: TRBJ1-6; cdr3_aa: CASSQSLPGQGRNSPLHF; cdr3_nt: TGTGCCAGCAGCCAATCCCTACCGGGACAGGGGAGGAATTCACCCCTCCACTTT
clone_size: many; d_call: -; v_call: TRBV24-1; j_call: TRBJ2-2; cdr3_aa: CATSDPPRLNTGELFF; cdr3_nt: TGTGCCACCAGTGATCCCCCGAGGCTGAACACCGGGGAGCTGTTTTTT
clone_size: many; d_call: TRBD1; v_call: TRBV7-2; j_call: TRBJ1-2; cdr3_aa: CASSPSPTGPGYTF; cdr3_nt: TGTGCCAGCAGCCCGAGCCCGACAGGGCCTGGCTACACCTTC
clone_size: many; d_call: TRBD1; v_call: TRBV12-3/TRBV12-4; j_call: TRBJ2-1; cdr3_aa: CASSFLTGGEQFF; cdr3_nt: TGTGCCAGCAGTTTCCTAACAGGGGGGGAGCAGTTCTTC
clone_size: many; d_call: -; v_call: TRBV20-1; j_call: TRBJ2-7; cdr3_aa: CSATNGLTYEQYF; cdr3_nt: TGCAGTGCAACAAACGGCCTAACCTACGAGCAGTACTTC
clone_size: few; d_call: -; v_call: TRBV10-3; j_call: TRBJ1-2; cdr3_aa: CAISESFAGVDYGYTF; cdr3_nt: TGTGCCATCAGTGAGTCATTCGCTGGGGTTGACTATGGCTACACCTTC
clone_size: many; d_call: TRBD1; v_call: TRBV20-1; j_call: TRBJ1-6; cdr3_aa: CSAAKGQNNSPLHF; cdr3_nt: TGCAGTGCCGCAAAGGGACAGAATAATTCACCCCTCCACTTT
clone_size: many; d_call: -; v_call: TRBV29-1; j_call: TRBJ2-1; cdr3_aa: CSVEIGRDGSNEQFF; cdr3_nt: TGCAGCGTTGAAATAGGGCGCGACGGAAGCAATGAGCAGTTCTTC
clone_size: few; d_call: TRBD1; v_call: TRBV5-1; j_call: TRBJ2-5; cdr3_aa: CASSLLALGTGAQETQYF; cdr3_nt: TGCGCCAGCAGCTTGTTAGCCCTCGGGACAGGTGCCCAAGAGACCCAGTACTTC
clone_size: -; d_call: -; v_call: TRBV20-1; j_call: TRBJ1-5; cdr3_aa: CSAPDGANQPQHF; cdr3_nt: TGCAGTGCCCCTGACGGGGCGAATCAGCCCCAGCATTTT
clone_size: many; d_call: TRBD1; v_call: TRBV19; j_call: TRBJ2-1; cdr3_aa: CASSSTGGPYNEQFF; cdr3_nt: TGTGCCAGTAGTAGCACAGGGGGTCCTTACAATGAGCAGTTCTTC
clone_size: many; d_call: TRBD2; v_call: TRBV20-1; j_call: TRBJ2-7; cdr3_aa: CSASSSGRYTYEQYF; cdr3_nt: TGCAGTGCCTCATCTAGCGGGAGGTACACCTACGAGCAGTACTTC
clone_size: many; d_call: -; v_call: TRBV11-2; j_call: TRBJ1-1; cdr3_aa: CASSPGRSDTEAFF; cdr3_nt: TGTGCCAGCAGCCCAGGGAGATCGGACACTGAAGCTTTCTTT
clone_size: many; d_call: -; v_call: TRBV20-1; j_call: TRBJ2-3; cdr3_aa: CSARPGGTDTQYF; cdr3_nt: TGCAGTGCTAGACCAGGGGGCACAGATACGCAGTATTTT
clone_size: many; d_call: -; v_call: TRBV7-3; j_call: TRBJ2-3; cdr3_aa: CASSSMGTDTQYF; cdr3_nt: TGTGCCAGCAGTTCCATGGGGACGGATACGCAGTATTTT
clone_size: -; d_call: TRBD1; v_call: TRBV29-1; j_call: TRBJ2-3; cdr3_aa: CSVTQTGSTQYF; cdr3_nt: TGCAGCGTTACACAGACAGGGAGTACGCAGTATTTT
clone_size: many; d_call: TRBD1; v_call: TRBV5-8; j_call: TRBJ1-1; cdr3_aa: CASSVPGQGVMNTEAFF; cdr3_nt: TGTGCCAGCAGCGTACCGGGACAGGGAGTTATGAACACTGAAGCTTTCTTT
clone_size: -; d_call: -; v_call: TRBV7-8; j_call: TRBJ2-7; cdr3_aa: CASSPVRLGVPHF; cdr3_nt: TGTGCCAGCAGCCCGGTTCGCTTAGGAGTGCCTCACTTC
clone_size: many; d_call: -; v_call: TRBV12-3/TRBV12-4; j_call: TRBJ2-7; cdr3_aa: CASRSGLRGEQYF; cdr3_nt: TGTGCCAGCAGGTCCGGGCTTCGGGGCGAGCAGTACTTC
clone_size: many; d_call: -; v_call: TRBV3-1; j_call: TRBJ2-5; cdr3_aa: CASSQGADQETQYF; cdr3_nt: TGTGCCAGCAGCCAAGGGGCGGACCAAGAGACCCAGTACTTC
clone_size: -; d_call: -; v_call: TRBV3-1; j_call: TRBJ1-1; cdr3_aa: CASSQVGGGAFF; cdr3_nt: TGTGCCAGCAGCCAAGTGGGCGGGGGAGCTTTCTTT
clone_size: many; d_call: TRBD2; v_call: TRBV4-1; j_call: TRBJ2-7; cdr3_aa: CASSINSGRSPREQYF; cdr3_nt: TGCGCCAGCAGCATCAATAGCGGGAGAAGCCCCCGGGAGCAGTACTTC
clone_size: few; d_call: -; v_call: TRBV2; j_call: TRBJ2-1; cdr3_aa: CASLQTDSPNNEQFF; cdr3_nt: TGTGCCAGCCTCCAAACGGATAGTCCTAACAATGAGCAGTTCTTC
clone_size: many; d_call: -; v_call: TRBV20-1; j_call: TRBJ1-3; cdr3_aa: CSARDAPWSGNTIYF; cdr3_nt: TGCAGTGCTAGAGATGCCCCATGGTCTGGAAACACCATATATTTT
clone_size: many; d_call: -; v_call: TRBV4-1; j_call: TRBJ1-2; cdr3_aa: CASSQDSQGNYGYTF; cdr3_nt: TGCGCCAGCAGCCAAGATAGTCAGGGAAACTATGGCTACACCTTC
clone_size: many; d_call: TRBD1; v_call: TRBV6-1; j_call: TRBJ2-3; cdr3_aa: CASSEPRDSSTDTQYF; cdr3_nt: TGTGCCAGCAGTGAGCCCCGGGACAGTAGCACAGATACGCAGTATTTT